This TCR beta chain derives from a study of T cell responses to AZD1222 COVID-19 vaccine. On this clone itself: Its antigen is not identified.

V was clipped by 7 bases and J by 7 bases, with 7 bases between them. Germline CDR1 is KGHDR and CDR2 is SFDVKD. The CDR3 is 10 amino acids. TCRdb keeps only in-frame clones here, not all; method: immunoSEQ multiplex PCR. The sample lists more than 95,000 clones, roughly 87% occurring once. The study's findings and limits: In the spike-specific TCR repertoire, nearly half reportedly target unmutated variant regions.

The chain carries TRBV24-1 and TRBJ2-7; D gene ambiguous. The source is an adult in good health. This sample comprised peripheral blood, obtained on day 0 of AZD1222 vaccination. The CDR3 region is CATSSSEQYF. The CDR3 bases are TGTGCCACCAGCAGTTCAGAGCAGTACTTC.